A single sample gave rise to the 13 T cell receptor beta chains below, sequenced in a study of cytomegalovirus exposure and HLA in healthy donors (dated by TCRdb to between 2016 and 2019). The method was the immunoSEQ multiplex PCR assay. For the multiplex PCR, a mixture combining 60 forward primers for TCR Vbeta segments and 13 reverse primers for TCR Jbeta segments was used. TCRdb mirrors the immuneACCESS table, restricted to in-frame sequences. Some clones are absent from its copies; in checked studies, under half trace to an unresolved V gene, and the reason for the others is unknown. The sample profile shows 120,000 or so clones; over 70% of them were found once. Jointly, the top ten make up more than 3% of the sample. Sample: PBMCs. Receptors were obtained from a woman in her forties or fifties in good health and CMV-seronegative.

This clone showed up just once. The gene calls are TRBV25-1 and TRBJ2-4; 9 bases agree with TRBD1. CDR3 length: 13 residues. With 7 bases clipped from V and 9 bases from J, the junction kept 7 bases outside the gene matches. In germline, CDR1 is MGHDK, CDR2 SYGVNS. The CDR3 is CASKPGQGGIQYF. CDR3 sequence (DNA): TGTGCCAGCAAACCGGGACAGGGTGGCATTCAGTACTTC.

This chain links TRBV28 with TRBJ2-1; 10 bases match TRBD2. J lost 4 bases, V lost 5 bases, and 2 bases had no gene match. The germline V gene encodes CDR1 MDHEN and CDR2 SYDVKM. CDR3 length: 14 amino acids. The CDR3 sequence is CASSGAGGYNEQFF. CDR3 coding DNA: TGTGCCAGCAGTGGAGCGGGAGGGTACAATGAGCAGTTCTTC.

In its sample, this clone was seen a few times. The rearrangement joins TRBV6-5 to TRBJ2-3; perhaps TRBD2 as D (5 bases). The V and J ends lost 5 bases and 1 base respectively, with 13 bases between them. The CDR3 runs to 15 residues. In germline, CDR1 is MNHEY, CDR2 SVGAGI. In nucleotides, the CDR3 is TGTGCCAGCAGTCCACTAGTTGCTGGCACAGATACGCAGTATTTT. Its translation: CASSPLVAGTDTQYF.

This sequence joins TRBV18 and TRBJ1-3; 10 nucleotides line up with TRBD1. Germline V gives CDR1 KGHSH, CDR2 LQKENI. V was clipped by 4 bases and J by 2 bases; unmatched bases: 5. The CDR3 covers 16 residues. The CDR3 sequence is CASSQSGQGTGNTIYF. Written as DNA, the CDR3 is TGTGCCAGCTCACAATCGGGACAGGGGACTGGAAACACCATATATTTT.

The chain recombines TRBV4-2 with TRBJ2-1, with 14 bases fitting TRBD2. This CDR3 spans 18 amino acids. CDR1 LGHNA and CDR2 YNFKEQ come from the germline V gene. Losses at the gene ends were 0 bases for V and 6 bases for J; bases not matched to a gene: 7. The CDR3 DNA follows: TGTGCCAGCAGCCAAGATCTAGGGACTAGCGGGAGTGGCAATGAGCAGTTCTTC. Amino acid sequence: CASSQDLGTSGSGNEQFF.

The CDR3, as DNA: TGTGCCAGCAGCCCCACCAGGGCGGACACCGGGGAGCTGTTTTTT. Translation gives CASSPTRADTGELFF. This sequence joins TRBV7-3 and TRBJ2-2; weak D call: TRBD1 (5 bases). V was trimmed by 5 bases and J by 3 bases, leaving 13 bases between them. This CDR3 contains 15 residues. Germline CDR1 is SGHTA and CDR2 is FQGTGA. The full variable domain, with the rest looked up from reference TRBV7-3 and TRBJ2-2, is GAGVSQTPSNKVTEKGKYVELRCDPISGHTALYWYRQSLGQGPEFLIYFQGTGAADDSGLPNDRFFAVRPEGSVSTLKIQRTERGDSAVYLCASSPTRADTGELFFGEGSRLTVL.

The chain uses TRBV10-2 and TRBJ2-7, with D tentatively TRBD2 (5 bases). The germline gives CDR1 WSHSY, CDR2 SAAADI. Trimming removed 10 bases at V and 3 bases at J, with 16 bases between. There are 13 residues in the CDR3. CDR3 in amino acids: CATTRGIDYEQYF. Written as DNA, the CDR3 is TGCGCCACCACCCGAGGGATCGACTACGAGCAGTACTTC.

This chain links TRBV20-1 with TRBJ2-7; D perhaps matches TRBD1 (5 bases). The CDR3 loop spans 11 amino acids. V gave up 3 bases and J gave up 6 bases, with 9 bases separating them. Germline-derived CDR1 and CDR2 are DFQATT and SNEGSKA (reference sequence). The CDR3 region has the DNA TGCAGTGCTAGGATCCAGGGCGAGCAGTACTTC. It encodes CSARIQGEQYF.

The J gene is TRBJ2-1, the V gene TRBV5-6; D might be TRBD2 (6 bases). Trimming took off 3 bases at V and 3 bases at J, with 22 bases between the two ends. The CDR3 runs to 18 residues. Per germline, CDR1 SGHDT and CDR2 YYEEEE. The CDR3 loop is CASSSRSWREEFYNEQFF. The CDR3 DNA reads TGTGCCAGCAGCTCCCGTTCGTGGCGGGAAGAGTTCTACAATGAGCAGTTCTTC.

V is TRBV6-1 and J is TRBJ1-4, with TRBD1 identical over 8 bases. The trim removed 3 bases at V and 7 bases at J, leaving 7 bases unmatched. This CDR3 has 15 amino acids. Germline CDR1 reads MNHNS; CDR2 reads SASEGT. Here the CDR3 reads CASSEIQGVGEKLFF. The CDR3 nucleotides are TGTGCCAGCAGTGAGATACAGGGGGTTGGTGAAAAACTGTTTTTT.

The chain is built from TRBV28 and TRBJ1-3; D is perhaps TRBD1 (6 bases). Trimming removed 4 bases from V and 4 bases from J, with 23 bases in between. This CDR3 spans 18 amino acids. CDR1 MDHEN and CDR2 SYDVKM come from the germline V gene. CDR3 bases: TGTGCCAGCAGTTCGCCCGGGCGACCCCAGGGGAAGGGAAACACCATATATTTT. This codes for CASSSPGRPQGKGNTIYF.

The V gene is TRBV7-2, the J gene TRBJ2-7, with 9 bases lining up with TRBD1. The length of the CDR3 is 15 residues. The J segment lost 4 bases and the V segment lost 5 bases, leaving 9 bases of the junction unmatched. Germline V gene sequence: CDR1 SGHTA, CDR2 FQGNSA. The CDR3 DNA reads TGTGCCAGCAGCGCAGCCGGGACAGGGCCATACGAGCAGTACTTC. This codes for CASSAAGTGPYEQYF.

V and J are TRBV28 and TRBJ2-7, with TRBD1 matching 8 bases. Germline lookup yields CDR1 MDHEN and CDR2 SYDVKM. The CDR3 extends over 15 amino acids. The J segment lost 5 bases and the V segment lost 2 bases, leaving 8 bases of the junction unmatched. CDR3 residues: CASSLPGQGGNEQYF. CDR3 nucleotide sequence: TGTGCCAGCAGTTTACCCGGACAGGGAGGCAACGAGCAGTACTTC.